What follows are 27 T cell receptor beta chains derived from one specimen sequenced in a study of a mutant IDH1 vaccine in newly diagnosed glioma. The data were produced by immunoSEQ multiplex PCR, yet TCRdb's version contains in-frame clones alone and is incomplete. The sample has tens of thousands of clones, 60% to 80% seen once; the top ten hold approximately 24%. Time point defined: week 11, during vaccination. All doses held 300 ug of mutant IDH1 20-mer peptide, with topical imiquimod. Antigen specificity for these receptors is unknown. The material was PBMCs, obtained from a glioma patient whose treatment included an IDH1 peptide vaccine. These receptors all come from a man younger than 45 with glioma.

This clone was observed once. The chain has TRBV27 and TRBJ1-1, with D perhaps TRBD1 (6 bases). CDR1 is MNHEY, CDR2 SMNVEV, per germline (reference sequence). CDR3 size: 13 residues. V was pared by 3 bases and J by 7 bases, with 12 bases between. CDR3 coding DNA: TGTGCCAGCAGTTTTGGACAGTCGCTTGAAGCTTTCTTT. Its protein product is CASSFGQSLEAFF.

As DNA, the CDR3 is TGTGCCTGGAGCTTCGATCGGGGACAGGGATTGGGTGAAGCTTTCTTT. Encoded protein: CAWSFDRGQGLGEAFF. This chain joins TRBV30 and TRBJ1-1, with 9 bases fitting TRBD1. Losses at the gene ends were 3 bases for V and 7 bases for J; bases not matched to a gene: 15. Germline CDR1 is GTSNPN and CDR2 is SVGIG (reference sequence). The CDR3 runs 16 residues.

The sample holds one count of this clone. The chain links TRBV11-3 to TRBJ2-7; the D gene could be TRBD1 or TRBD2 (5 bases each). CDR3 size: 14 residues. In germline, CDR1 is SGHNT, CDR2 YENEEA. V was trimmed by 4 bases and J by 4 bases, leaving 14 bases between them. CDR3 amino acids: CASSSRDRKYEQYF. The CDR3 DNA is TGTGCCAGCAGCTCCAGGGACCGAAAGTACGAGCAGTACTTC.

The rearrangement joins TRBV7-2 to TRBJ2-6; D call uncertain. Germline CDR1 SGHTA, CDR2 FQGNSA. V lost 5 bases and J 0 bases, leaving 8 bases between the germline ends. The CDR3 contains 15 residues. The CDR3 DNA reads as TGTGCCAGCAGCCGCCAACCCTCTGGGGCCAACGTCCTGACTTTC. This translates into CASSRQPSGANVLTF. The full variable domain, in which reference TRBV7-2 and TRBJ2-6 provide the parts outside the CDR3, is GAGVSQSPSNKVTEKGKDVELRCDPISGHTALYWYRQSLGQGLEFLIYFQGNSAPDKSGLPSDRFSAERTGGSVSTLTIQRTQQEDSAVYLCASSRQPSGANVLTFGAGSRLTVL.

The chain links TRBV5-1 to TRBJ1-1; D is possibly TRBD1 (5 bases). The CDR3 loop spans 14 amino acids. V lost 0 bases and J 7 bases, leaving 13 bases between the germline ends. Germline V gives CDR1 SGHRS, CDR2 YFSETQ. CDR3 DNA sequence: TGCGCCAGCAGCTTGGTAATGGGGGGAGGTGAAGCTTTCTTT. This gives the protein CASSLVMGGGEAFF. Variable domain in full (rest from reference TRBV5-1 and TRBJ1-1): KAGVTQTPRYLIKTRGQQVTLSCSPISGHRSVSWYQQTPGQGLQFLFEYFSETQRNKGNFPGRFSGRQFSNSRSEMNVSTLELGDSALYLCASSLVMGGGEAFFGQGTRLTVV.

The rearrangement joins TRBV29-1 to TRBJ2-2; 7 bases fit TRBD1. The trim removed 4 bases at V and 4 bases at J, leaving 6 bases unmatched. Germline CDR1 is SQVTM and CDR2 is ANQGSEA. There are 14 residues in the CDR3. This chain's CDR3 is CSVGKGASTGELFF. In DNA, the CDR3 is TGCAGCGTTGGAAAGGGGGCGAGCACCGGGGAGCTGTTTTTT.

In its sample, this clone was seen a few times. CDR3 DNA sequence: TGTGCCTGGGGTCGGTTTCGGACAGGGGGCTACAATGAGCAGTTCTTC. Amino acids: CAWGRFRTGGYNEQFF. This rearrangement joins TRBV30 to TRBJ2-1; 10 nucleotides align to TRBD1. Trimming took 5 bases from V and 3 from J; bases not matched to a gene: 10. The CDR3 has 16 residues. Per germline, CDR1 GTSNPN and CDR2 SVGIG (reference sequence).

This clone turned up a few times. CDR3 sequence (DNA): TGTGCCAGCAGCACCGGGACAGGGGACTACGAGCAGTACTTC. Its protein product is CASSTGTGDYEQYF. The chain has TRBV7-9 and TRBJ2-7; 10 bases fit TRBD1. Germline V gene lookup returns CDR1 SEHNR and CDR2 FQNEAQ (reference sequence). The CDR3 has 14 residues. V trimming: 5 bases; J trimming: 3 bases; junction bases outside the gene matches: 4.

The rearrangement joins TRBV29-1 to TRBJ1-2; 8 bases fit TRBD1. After removal of 7 bases from V and 4 bases from J, the junction contained 2 bases not matched to a gene. Germline V gene lookup returns CDR1 SQVTM and CDR2 ANQGSEA. There are 11 residues in the CDR3. The CDR3 spells CSAGTGYGYTF. The DNA of the CDR3 is TGCAGCGCTGGGACAGGCTATGGCTACACCTTC. Full variable domain (outside the CDR3, taken from reference TRBV29-1 and TRBJ1-2): SAVISQKPSRDICQRGTSLTIQCQVDSQVTMMFWYRQQPGQSLTLIATANQGSEATYESGFVIDKFPISRPNLTFSTLTVSNMSPEDSSIYLCSAGTGYGYTFGSGTRLTVV.

This chain joins TRBV10-1 and TRBJ1-5; D is unresolved. With 8 bases removed from V and 4 bases from J, the gap between germline ends came to 12 bases. Germline V CDR1 and CDR2: WNHNN, SYGVQD (reference sequence). The CDR3 is 13 amino acids. CDR3 nucleotide sequence: TGCGCCAGCTCCCCTCAAATTAATCAGCCCCAGCATTTT. It yields the protein CASSPQINQPQHF.

This chain connects TRBV2 to TRBJ2-5, with D hard to call. The CDR3 contains 14 residues. The germline CDR1 and CDR2 sequences are SNHLY and FYNNEI. The germline V and J ends were trimmed by 6 bases and 2 bases, with 13 bases remaining between them. CDR3 protein: CASRSHSDQETQYF. The CDR3 DNA is TGTGCCAGCAGGAGTCACAGCGATCAAGAGACCCAGTACTTC. The entire variable domain, with the rest obtained from reference TRBV2 and TRBJ2-5, is as follows: EPEVTQTPSHQVTQMGQEVILRCVPISNHLYFYWYRQILGQKVEFLVSFYNNEISEKSEIFDDQFSVERPDGSNFTLKIRSTKLEDSAMYFCASRSHSDQETQYFGPGTRLLVL.

This rearrangement joins TRBV4-3 to TRBJ2-1; TRBD1 matches 7 bases. Trimming took 4 bases from V and 9 from J; bases not matched to a gene: 9. CDR1 LGHNA and CDR2 YSLEER come from the germline V gene. CDR3 length: 14 residues. CDR3 DNA: TGCGCCAGCAGCCCCAGACAGGGTTGGGTTGAGCAGTTCTTC. Its protein is CASSPRQGWVEQFF.

V usage is TRBV7-9 and J usage is TRBJ2-5; TRBD2 agrees at 13 bases. The V gene's germline CDR1 is SEHNR and CDR2 FQNEAQ (reference sequence). CDR3 size: 18 residues. J lost 0 bases, V lost 2 bases, and 6 bases had no gene match. In DNA form, the CDR3 reads TGTGCCAGCAGCTTACAACTAGCGGGAGGGTCGTACCAAGAGACCCAGTACTTC. This translates into CASSLQLAGGSYQETQYF. Full variable domain (outside the CDR3, taken from reference TRBV7-9 and TRBJ2-5): DTGVSQNPRHKITKRGQNVTFRCDPISEHNRLYWYRQTLGQGPEFLTYFQNEAQLEKSRLLSDRFSAERPKGSFSTLEIQRTEQGDSAMYLCASSLQLAGGSYQETQYFGPGTRLLVL.

This clone was detected only a few times. This rearrangement joins TRBV14 to TRBJ1-1; 10 bases match TRBD1. Germline CDR1 SGHDN, CDR2 FVKESK. V trimming: 2 bases; J trimming: 4 bases; junction bases outside the gene matches: 7. The CDR3 covers 16 residues. CDR3 residues: CASSQRTGGKSTEAFF. In DNA, the CDR3 is TGTGCCAGCAGCCAAAGGACAGGGGGTAAGAGCACTGAAGCTTTCTTT. The variable domain in full, with the rest retrieved from reference TRBV14 and TRBJ1-1, is EAGVTQFPSHSVIEKGQTVTLRCDPISGHDNLYWYRRVMGKEIKFLLHFVKESKQDESGMPNNRFLAERTGGTYSTLKVQPAELEDSGVYFCASSQRTGGKSTEAFFGQGTRLTVV.

This clone has more than one count but fewer than ten. The CDR3 sequence: CASSLTGPGQVYNEQFF. The CDR3 coding sequence is TGTGCCAGCAGCTTAACAGGGCCCGGACAGGTATACAATGAGCAGTTCTTC. The chain carries TRBV11-1 and TRBJ2-1, with TRBD1 matching over 7 bases. Germline values: CDR1 SGHAT, CDR2 FQDESV (reference sequence). CDR3 length equals 17 residues. With V trimmed by 2 bases and J by 4 bases, 11 bases remained unmatched.

This sequence joins TRBV29-1 and TRBJ2-1; 8 bases align to TRBD2. The germline V gene has CDR1 SQVTM and CDR2 ANQGSEA. J was trimmed by 4 bases and V by 4 bases; bases with no gene match: 6. CDR3 length: 14 amino acids. The CDR3 sequence: CSVGSGGSYNEQFF. CDR3 coding DNA: TGCAGCGTTGGTTCGGGGGGGAGTTACAATGAGCAGTTCTTC.

The chain recombines TRBV29-1 with TRBJ2-5; TRBD2 matches 8 bases. This CDR3 contains 15 residues. V shed 4 bases and J 1 base; nucleotides not matched to a gene: 8. CDR1 and CDR2 (germline): SQVTM, ANQGSEA. This CDR3 reads CSVAGTGGRQETQYF. The CDR3 region has the DNA TGCAGCGTTGCCGGGACGGGGGGGCGCCAAGAGACCCAGTACTTC.

The table lists this clone with a few counts. This chain uses TRBV27 with TRBJ1-6; no clear D gene. This CDR3 has 15 amino acids. Trimming left V 3 bases short and J 7 bases short, with 13 bases between. Per germline, CDR1 MNHEY and CDR2 SMNVEV (reference sequence). CDR3 nucleotides: TGTGCCAGCAGTTTGTTAATGGCTACGAATTCACCCCTCCACTTT. It translates to CASSLLMATNSPLHF.

The V gene is TRBV7-8, the J gene TRBJ1-4; D perhaps matches TRBD1 (6 bases). Trimming pared 2 bases from V and 8 bases from J, leaving 15 bases between. CDR3 length: 15 amino acids. Germline V gives CDR1 SGHVS, CDR2 FQNEAQ. In DNA form, the CDR3 reads TGTGCCAGCAGCTTATGGGGCCGGGACAACGAAAAACTGTTTTTT. Protein: CASSLWGRDNEKLFF. The full variable domain, with the rest looked up from reference TRBV7-8 and TRBJ1-4, is GAGVSQSPRYKVAKRGQDVALRCDPISGHVSLFWYQQALGQGPEFLTYFQNEAQLDKSGLPSDRFFAERPEGSVSTLKIQRTQQEDSAVYLCASSLWGRDNEKLFFGSGTQLSVL.

The V gene is TRBV13, the J gene TRBJ2-1, with 12 positions matching TRBD2. CDR3 length: 15 residues. Germline V CDR1 and CDR2: PRHDT, FYEKMQ (reference sequence). V was pared by 5 bases and J by 10 bases, with 9 bases of the junction left unmatched. The CDR3 DNA reads as TGTGCCAGCAGCACGTGGACTAGCGGGGTAGGGGAGCAGTTCTTC. Its translation: CASSTWTSGVGEQFF. The whole variable domain, filled in from reference TRBV13 and TRBJ2-1, reads AAGVIQSPRHLIKEKRETATLKCYPIPRHDTVYWYQQGPGQDPQFLISFYEKMQSDKGSIPDRFSAQQFSDYHSELNMSSLELGDSALYFCASSTWTSGVGEQFFGPGTRLTVL.

This clone was seen just once. V and J are TRBV13 and TRBJ1-4; D gene uncertain. Deletions cut 5 bases from V and 11 bases from J, with 24 bases between. In germline, CDR1 is PRHDT, CDR2 FYEKMQ (reference sequence). This CDR3 is built from 16 residues. CDR3 coding DNA: TGTGCCAGCAGCCGGGTCCAATTTAGCCCCCCCCTTAAACTGTTTTTT. This encodes CASSRVQFSPPLKLFF.

V and J are TRBV13 and TRBJ1-2; D may be TRBD1 (5 bases). The CDR3 runs to 15 residues. V dropped 5 bases and J dropped 0 bases, with 13 bases sitting between them. Looked up from germline, CDR1 is PRHDT and CDR2 is FYEKMQ (reference sequence). The CDR3 DNA reads as TGTGCCAGCAGCCCGGGACGGACCGCTAACTATGGCTACACCTTC. Encoded protein: CASSPGRTANYGYTF.

V usage is TRBV5-8 and J usage is TRBJ1-3; D is possibly TRBD1 (5 bases). Germline loops: CDR1 SGHTS, CDR2 YDEGEE. Trimming removed 0 bases at V and 4 bases at J, with 23 bases between. The length of the CDR3 is 19 residues. The CDR3 is CASSLGFRPSGLGGNTIYF. The CDR3 DNA follows: TGTGCCAGCAGCTTGGGTTTTCGGCCGTCAGGGCTAGGAGGAAACACCATATATTTT.

The chain uses TRBV29-1 and TRBJ2-3; tentatively, D is TRBD1 or TRBD2 (10 bases each). This CDR3 has 19 residues. Germline V lookup: CDR1 SQVTM, CDR2 ANQGSEA. The CDR3: CNPGGDRGRTSGCTDTQYF. The CDR3 nucleotides read TGCAACCCCGGGGGGGACAGGGGAAGGACTAGCGGTTGCACAGATACGCAGTATTTT.

Of note for this clone: One end of the junction does not line up with germline, which may come from a read error. The J gene is TRBJ2-4, the V gene TRBV6-6; 7 bases align to TRBD2. Germline V gene lookup returns CDR1 MNHNY and CDR2 SVGAGI (reference sequence). This CDR3 has 14 residues. The CDR3 is CAISPGTNKNIQYF. For the CDR3, the DNA is TGTGCCATCAGTCCCGGGACTAACAAAAACATTCAGTACTTC.

CDR3 region: CACISRVGETQYF. For the CDR3, the DNA is TGTGCCTGCATCAGCAGGGTGGGGGAGACCCAGTACTTC. The rearrangement links TRBV30 to TRBJ2-5; perhaps TRBD1 as D (5 bases). The CDR3 extends over 13 amino acids. The germline V gene has CDR1 GTSNPN and CDR2 SVGIG (reference sequence). Trimming took off 6 bases at V and 5 bases at J, with 16 bases between the two ends.

The J gene is TRBJ1-5, the V gene TRBV2, with TRBD1 as a possible D gene (5 bases). The CDR3 consists of 14 residues. V was cut by 7 bases and J by 6 bases, with 16 bases left in between. From germline, CDR1 is SNHLY and CDR2 FYNNEI. CDR3 amino acids: CASNLGGTLQPQHF. The CDR3 DNA sequence: TGTGCCAGCAACCTGGGGGGTACACTTCAGCCCCAGCATTTT.